These 17 T cell receptor beta chains were sequenced from one sample in a study of shared clonotypes between healthy human individuals. TCRdb's copy holds only in-frame clones and misses some; the assay was immunoSEQ multiplex PCR. The data show some 790,000 clones, over 60% seen once. Sequenced: memory CD4+ T cells sorted from blood. Subset denoted: CD45RA-negative fraction. The source of these receptors is a woman in her twenties or thirties in good health.

This chain uses TRBV15 with TRBJ2-3; D uncertain. The V gene's germline CDR1 is LNHNV and CDR2 YYDKDF (reference sequence). The V and J ends lost 0 bases and 6 bases respectively, with 4 bases between them. The CDR3 length is 12 residues. The CDR3 nucleotides read TGTGCCACCAGCAGAGATTGGGATACGCAGTATTTT. Residues: CATSRDWDTQYF. Complete variable domain (other parts from reference TRBV15 and TRBJ2-3): DAMVIQNPRYQVTQFGKPVTLSCSQTLNHNVMYWYQQKSSQAPKLLFHYYDKDFNNEADTPDNFQSRRPNTSFCFLDIRSPGLGDTAMYLCATSRDWDTQYFGPGTRLTVL.

V is TRBV19 and J is TRBJ1-1, with D unclear. This CDR3 comprises 14 residues. Looked up from germline, CDR1 is LNHDA and CDR2 is SQIVND (reference sequence). V was shortened by 5 bases and J by 1 base, with 11 bases between the two germline ends. The DNA of the CDR3 is TGTGCCAGTAGTCCCCAGGTTGCGAACACTGAAGCTTTCTTT. It translates to CASSPQVANTEAFF.

The J gene is TRBJ1-1, the V gene TRBV28, with 8 bases identical to TRBD1. This CDR3 contains 16 residues. CDR1 and CDR2 (germline): MDHEN, SYDVKM. V lost 5 bases and J lost 4; bases outside the gene matches: 12. The CDR3: CASSPELGQGATEAFF. CDR3 in DNA: TGTGCCAGCAGTCCCGAGCTGGGGCAGGGGGCCACTGAAGCTTTCTTT.

The chain joins TRBV7-2 to TRBJ2-1; 9 nucleotides align to TRBD1. The CDR3 is 16 residues long. The ends lost 4 bases at V and 3 bases at J; junction bases unmatched: 7. Germline CDR1 reads SGHTA; CDR2 reads FQGNSA. The CDR3 coding sequence is TGTGCCAGCAGCTCCAGACAGGGGGAGCGCTACAATGAGCAGTTCTTC. Protein product: CASSSRQGERYNEQFF.

The chain carries TRBV5-1 and TRBJ1-2; 8 positions match TRBD1. With 4 bases clipped from V and 10 bases from J, the junction kept 18 bases outside the gene matches. The length of the CDR3 is 16 residues. Per the germline V gene, CDR1 is SGHRS and CDR2 is YFSETQ. CDR3 bases: TGCGCCAGCAGCCCCGGACAGGGCCTTAGGGCATTCCACTACACCTTC. The encoded protein is CASSPGQGLRAFHYTF.

This clone was counted many times. The chain joins TRBV5-4 to TRBJ1-2; possible D gene TRBD1, 6 bases. The V and J ends lost 1 base and 8 bases respectively, with 15 bases between them. CDR3 size: 14 residues. Germline CDR1 reads SGHNT; CDR2 reads YYREEE (reference sequence). CDR3 in amino acids: CASSLFSGGAGYTF. The CDR3 nucleotides are TGTGCCAGCAGCTTGTTTTCTGGGGGCGCAGGCTACACCTTC.

This clone was observed a handful of times. This sequence joins TRBV11-2 and TRBJ2-7; D is undetermined. In germline, CDR1 is SGHAT, CDR2 FQNNGV. V gave up 1 base and J gave up 2 bases, with 9 bases separating them. The CDR3 runs 14 residues. CDR3 amino acids: CASSLGLQAYEQYF. In DNA form, the CDR3 reads TGTGCCAGCAGCTTAGGTCTGCAGGCCTACGAGCAGTACTTC.

The rearrangement links TRBV20-1 to TRBJ1-1; 9 nucleotides match TRBD1. Germline V lookup: CDR1 DFQATT, CDR2 SNEGSKA (reference sequence). The CDR3 consists of 11 residues. V lost 7 bases to trimming and J lost 11 bases; unmatched junction nucleotides: 8. The CDR3 DNA sequence: TGCAGTGGACAGGGGGATGCCGGGGCTTTCTTT. Its protein is CSGQGDAGAFF.

The chain uses TRBV28 and TRBJ2-3, with D tentatively TRBD1 or TRBD2 (5 bases each). V was clipped by 5 bases and J by 0 bases, with 12 bases between them. Germline assignment: CDR1 MDHEN and CDR2 SYDVKM. The CDR3 has 15 residues. CDR3 protein: CASSPDGASTDTQYF. The CDR3 DNA reads TGTGCCAGCAGTCCGGACGGGGCTAGCACAGATACGCAGTATTTT.

The chain couples TRBV25-1 to TRBJ2-1; 8 bases fit TRBD2. V lost 8 bases, J lost 6 bases, and 15 bases stayed unmatched. From germline, CDR1 is MGHDK and CDR2 SYGVNS. The CDR3 is 16 amino acids. For the CDR3, the DNA is TGTGCCAGCTGCAACTCCCGGGAGGGCCGTTTCAATGAGCAGTTCTTC. Translated, it gives CASCNSREGRFNEQFF.

The rearrangement links TRBV10-3 to TRBJ2-7; a possible D gene is TRBD2 (5 bases). Deletions cut 3 bases from V and 2 bases from J, with 8 bases between. Germline V CDR1 and CDR2: ENHRY, SYGVKD. CDR3 length: 13 amino acids. The CDR3 DNA reads as TGTGCCATCAGTGACCGGGAAGCCTACGAGCAGTACTTC. Its translation is CAISDREAYEQYF.

The CDR3 is CASSAGQGGIDTQYF. For the CDR3, the DNA is TGTGCCAGCAGCGCAGGGCAGGGTGGGATTGATACGCAGTATTTT. The V and J genes are TRBV7-9 and TRBJ2-3, with D possibly matching TRBD1 (5 bases). The CDR3 contains 15 residues. V was trimmed by 5 bases and J by 6 bases, leaving 18 bases between them. Looked up from germline, CDR1 is SEHNR and CDR2 is FQNEAQ (reference sequence).

The chain carries TRBV4-1 and TRBJ2-1; TRBD1 is a possible D gene (7 bases). Trimming shortened V by 4 bases and J by 10 bases, and 23 bases separated the two germline ends. CDR1 is MGHRA, CDR2 YSYEKL, per germline. This CDR3 contains 16 residues. CDR3 sequence (DNA): TGCGCCAGCAGCCTAAAAGGGGGCGGGACAATGAAAGAGCAGTTCTTC. Amino acid sequence: CASSLKGGGTMKEQFF.

As DNA, the CDR3 is TGTGCCAGCAGCCAAGAGGCGGTCGGCGGGAGGGCCACAGATACGCAGTATTTT. Its protein is CASSQEAVGGRATDTQYF. The V and J genes are TRBV4-2 and TRBJ2-3, with TRBD2 matching 9 bases. The CDR3 totals 18 residues. V lost 0 bases, J lost 2 bases, and 9 bases stayed unmatched. Germline V gives CDR1 LGHNA, CDR2 YNFKEQ.

To note about this clone: This clone may be a read error of a much larger clone one base away. Other DNA sequences in this sample translate to the same CDR3. The chain joins TRBV11-2 to TRBJ2-7; D gene ambiguous. V was cut by 3 bases and J by 3 bases, with 3 bases left in between. The CDR3 has 11 residues. Germline V gene lookup returns CDR1 SGHAT and CDR2 FQNNGV. For the CDR3, the DNA is TGTGCCAGCAGCTTCCACTACGAGCAGTACTTC. It translates to CASSFHYEQYF.

The sample holds one count of this clone. This chain connects TRBV6-1 to TRBJ1-2; D gene unclear. The CDR3 sequence is 13 residues long. V was trimmed by 5 bases and J by 5 bases, leaving 12 bases between them. Germline V lookup: CDR1 MNHNS, CDR2 SASEGT. CDR3 loop: CASSWEMTYGYTF. The CDR3 nucleotides read TGTGCCAGCAGTTGGGAGATGACATATGGCTACACCTTC.

The V call is TRBV5-1, the J call TRBJ1-3; D is perhaps TRBD1 (5 bases). Trimming shortened V by 0 bases and J by 0 bases, and 16 bases separated the two germline ends. Looked up from germline, CDR1 is SGHRS and CDR2 is YFSETQ. CDR3 size: 18 residues. CDR3 sequence (DNA): TGCGCCAGCAGCTTGGTGGGACTATCAGCACTCTCTGGAAACACCATATATTTT. It is translated as CASSLVGLSALSGNTIYF.